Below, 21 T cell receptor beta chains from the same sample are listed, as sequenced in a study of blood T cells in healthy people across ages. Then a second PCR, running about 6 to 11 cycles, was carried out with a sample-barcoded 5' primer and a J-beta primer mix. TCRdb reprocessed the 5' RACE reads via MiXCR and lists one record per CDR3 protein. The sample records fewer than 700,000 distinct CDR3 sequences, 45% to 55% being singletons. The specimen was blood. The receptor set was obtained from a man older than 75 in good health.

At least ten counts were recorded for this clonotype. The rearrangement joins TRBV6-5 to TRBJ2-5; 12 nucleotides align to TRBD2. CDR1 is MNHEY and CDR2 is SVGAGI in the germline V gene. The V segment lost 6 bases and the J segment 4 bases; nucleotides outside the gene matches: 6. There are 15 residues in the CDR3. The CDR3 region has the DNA TGTGCCAGCAGCCCGACTAGCGGGAGAGGAGAGACCCAGTACTTC. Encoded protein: CASSPTSGRGETQYF.

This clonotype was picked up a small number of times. The CDR3 DNA reads as TGCGCCAGCAGGAGGGAGAGCACAGATACGCAGTATTTT. Translation gives CASRRESTDTQYF. This chain links TRBV5-1 with TRBJ2-3; TRBD2 might be the D (5 bases). CDR1 is SGHRS, CDR2 YFSETQ, per germline. This CDR3 contains 13 residues. V dropped 5 bases and J dropped 0 bases, with 7 bases sitting between them.

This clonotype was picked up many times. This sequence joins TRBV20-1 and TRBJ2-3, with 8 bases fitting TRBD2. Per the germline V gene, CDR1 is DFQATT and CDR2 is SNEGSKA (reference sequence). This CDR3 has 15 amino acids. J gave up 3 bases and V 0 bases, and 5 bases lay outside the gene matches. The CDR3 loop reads CSARDSGRVTDTQYF. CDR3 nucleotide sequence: TGCAGTGCTAGAGATTCCGGGAGGGTGACAGATACGCAGTATTTT.

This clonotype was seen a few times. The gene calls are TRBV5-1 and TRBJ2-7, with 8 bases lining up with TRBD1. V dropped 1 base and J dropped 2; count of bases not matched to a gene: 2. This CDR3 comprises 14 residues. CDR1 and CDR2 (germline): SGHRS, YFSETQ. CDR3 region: CASSLQGATYEQYF. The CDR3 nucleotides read TGCGCCAGCAGCTTGCAGGGGGCCACCTACGAGCAGTACTTC.

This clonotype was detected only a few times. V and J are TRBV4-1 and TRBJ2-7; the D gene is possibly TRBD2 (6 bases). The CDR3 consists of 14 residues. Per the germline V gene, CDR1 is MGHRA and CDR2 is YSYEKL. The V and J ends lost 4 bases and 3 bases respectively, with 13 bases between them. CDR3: CASSPERAFYEQYF. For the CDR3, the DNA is TGCGCCAGCAGCCCAGAGCGGGCCTTCTACGAGCAGTACTTC.

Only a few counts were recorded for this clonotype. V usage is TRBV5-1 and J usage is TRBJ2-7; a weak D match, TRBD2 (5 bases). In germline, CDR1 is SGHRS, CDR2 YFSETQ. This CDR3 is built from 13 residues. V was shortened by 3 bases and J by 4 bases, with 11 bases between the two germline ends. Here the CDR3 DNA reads TGCGCCAGCAGCTCCGGGGTGAATTACGAGCAGTACTTC. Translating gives CASSSGVNYEQYF.

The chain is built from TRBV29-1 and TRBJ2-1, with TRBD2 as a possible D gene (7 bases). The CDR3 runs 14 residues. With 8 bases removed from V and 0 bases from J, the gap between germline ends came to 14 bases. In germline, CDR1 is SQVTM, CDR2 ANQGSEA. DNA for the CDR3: TGCAGCTCCAGCGGGACACGCTCCTACAATGAGCAGTTCTTC. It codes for CSSSGTRSYNEQFF.

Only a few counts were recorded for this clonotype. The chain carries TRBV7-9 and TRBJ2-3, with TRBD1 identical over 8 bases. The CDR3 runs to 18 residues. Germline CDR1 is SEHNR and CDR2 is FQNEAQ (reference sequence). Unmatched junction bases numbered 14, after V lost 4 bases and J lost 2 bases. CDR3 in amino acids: CASSSQSTGTGVTDTQYF. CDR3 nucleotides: TGTGCCAGCAGCTCGCAATCGACCGGGACAGGAGTCACAGATACGCAGTATTTT.

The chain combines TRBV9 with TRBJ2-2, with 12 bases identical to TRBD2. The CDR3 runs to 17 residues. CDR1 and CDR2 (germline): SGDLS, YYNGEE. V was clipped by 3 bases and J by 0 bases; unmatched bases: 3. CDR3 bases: TGTGCCAGCAGCGCGACTAGCGGGGGATCGAACACCGGGGAGCTGTTTTTT. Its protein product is CASSATSGGSNTGELFF.

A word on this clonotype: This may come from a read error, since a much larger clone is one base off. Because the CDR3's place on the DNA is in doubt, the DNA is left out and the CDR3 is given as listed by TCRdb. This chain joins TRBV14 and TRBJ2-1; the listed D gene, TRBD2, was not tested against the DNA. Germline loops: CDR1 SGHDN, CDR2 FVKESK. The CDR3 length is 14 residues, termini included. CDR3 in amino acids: CASNQVGLGTSPFF.

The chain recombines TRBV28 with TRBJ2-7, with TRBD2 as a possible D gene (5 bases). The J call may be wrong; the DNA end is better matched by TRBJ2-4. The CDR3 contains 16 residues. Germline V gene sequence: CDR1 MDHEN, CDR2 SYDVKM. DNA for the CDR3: TGTGCCAGCAGTCCCGCGGCTTCGGGAACCAAAAACATTCAGTACTTC. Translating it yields CASSPAASGTKNIQYF.

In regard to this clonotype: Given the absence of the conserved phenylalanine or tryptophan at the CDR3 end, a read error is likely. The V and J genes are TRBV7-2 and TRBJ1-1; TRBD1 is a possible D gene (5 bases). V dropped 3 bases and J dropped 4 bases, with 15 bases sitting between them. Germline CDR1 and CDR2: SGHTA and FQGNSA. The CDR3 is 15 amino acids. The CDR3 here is CASSLQGSVSTEAFS. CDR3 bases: TGTGCCAGCAGCTTGCAGGGCTCGGTGAGCACTGAAGCTTTCTCT.

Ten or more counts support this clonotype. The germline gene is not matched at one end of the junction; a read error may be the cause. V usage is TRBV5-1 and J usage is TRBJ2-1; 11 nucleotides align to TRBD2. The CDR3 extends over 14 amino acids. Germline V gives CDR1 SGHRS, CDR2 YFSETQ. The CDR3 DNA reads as TGTGCCAGCAGCTTGGGGCTAGCGGGAGGTGAGCAGTTCTTC. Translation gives CASSLGLAGGEQFF.

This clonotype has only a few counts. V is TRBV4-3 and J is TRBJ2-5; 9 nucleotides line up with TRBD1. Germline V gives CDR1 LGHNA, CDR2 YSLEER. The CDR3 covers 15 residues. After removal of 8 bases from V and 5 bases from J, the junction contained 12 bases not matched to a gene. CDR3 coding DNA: TGCGCCAGCTCCCGGGACAGGGTGTTTCGGGAGACCCAGTACTTC. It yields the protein CASSRDRVFRETQYF.

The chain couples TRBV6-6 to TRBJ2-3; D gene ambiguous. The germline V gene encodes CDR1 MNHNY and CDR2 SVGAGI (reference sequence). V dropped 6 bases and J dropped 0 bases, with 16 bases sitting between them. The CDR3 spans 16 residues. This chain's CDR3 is CASRPAQAQSTDTQYF. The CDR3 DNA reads TGTGCCAGCAGACCAGCCCAGGCCCAGAGCACAGATACGCAGTATTTT.

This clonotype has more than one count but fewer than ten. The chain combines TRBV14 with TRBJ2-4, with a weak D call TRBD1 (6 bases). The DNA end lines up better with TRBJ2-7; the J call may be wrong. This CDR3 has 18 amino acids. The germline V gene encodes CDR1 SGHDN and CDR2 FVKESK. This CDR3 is CASSKGRTGRYFIREQYF. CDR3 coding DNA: TGTGCCAGCAGCAAGGGACGAACAGGGAGATATTTTATACGCGAGCAGTACTTC.

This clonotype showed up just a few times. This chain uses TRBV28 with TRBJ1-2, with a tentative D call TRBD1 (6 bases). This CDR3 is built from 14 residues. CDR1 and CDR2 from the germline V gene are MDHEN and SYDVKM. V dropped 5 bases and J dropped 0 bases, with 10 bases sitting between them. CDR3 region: CASSRGGTNYGYTF. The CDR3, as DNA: TGTGCCAGCAGTAGAGGGGGGACTAACTATGGCTACACCTTC.

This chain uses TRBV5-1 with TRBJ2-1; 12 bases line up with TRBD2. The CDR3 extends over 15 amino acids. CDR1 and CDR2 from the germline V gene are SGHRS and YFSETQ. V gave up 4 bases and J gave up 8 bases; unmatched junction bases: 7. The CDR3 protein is CASSPGLAGRDEQFF. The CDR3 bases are TGCGCCAGCAGCCCTGGACTAGCGGGGAGGGATGAGCAGTTCTTC.

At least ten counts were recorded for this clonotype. In nucleotides, the CDR3 is TGTGCCACCAGCAGGGCACTGGACAGCAATGAGCAGTTCTTC. Translation gives CATSRALDSNEQFF. V usage is TRBV15 and J usage is TRBJ2-1, with TRBD1 as a possible D gene (6 bases). Germline lookup yields CDR1 LNHNV and CDR2 YYDKDF (reference sequence). The CDR3 loop spans 14 amino acids. Trimming took off 3 bases at V and 6 bases at J, with 12 bases between the two ends.

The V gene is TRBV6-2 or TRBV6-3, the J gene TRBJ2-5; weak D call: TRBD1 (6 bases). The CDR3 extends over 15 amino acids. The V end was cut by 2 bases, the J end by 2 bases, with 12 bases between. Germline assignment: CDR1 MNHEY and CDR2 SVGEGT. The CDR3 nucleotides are TGTGCCAGCAGTTACCTTCGGACAGCACAAGAGACCCAGTACTTC. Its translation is CASSYLRTAQETQYF.

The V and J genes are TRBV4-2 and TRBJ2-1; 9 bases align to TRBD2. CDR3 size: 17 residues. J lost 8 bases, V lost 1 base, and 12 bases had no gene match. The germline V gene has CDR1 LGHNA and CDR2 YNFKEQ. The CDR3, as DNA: TGTGCCAGCAGCCAAGTTTTCACCGGACTAGCGTCATATGAGCAGTTCTTC. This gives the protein CASSQVFTGLASYEQFF.